The 19 T cell receptor beta chains listed next were all sequenced from one sample in a study of early T cells in non-severe SARS-CoV-2 infection. TCRdb reanalysed the 5' RACE reads using MiXCR and keeps one entry per CDR3 protein. The data hold about 50,000 distinct CDR3 sequences, with approximately 8.5% observed a single time. Sequenced input: whole blood. The receptors were sampled from an adult who was a healthcare worker with PCR-confirmed SARS-CoV-2 infection or an uninfected control (not recorded which).

The V call is TRBV2, the J call TRBJ2-7; 7 bases agree with TRBD1. The CDR3 runs 14 residues. V was clipped by 4 bases and J by 7 bases; unmatched bases: 10. Germline CDR1 SNHLY, CDR2 FYNNEI. CDR3 protein: CASSAGTDLSEQYF. The CDR3 DNA reads as TGTGCCAGCAGTGCCGGGACAGACCTCTCTGAGCAGTACTTC.

The table lists this clonotype with a few counts. The CDR3 spells CATSRGTEETFF. CDR3 DNA: TGTGCCACCAGCAGAGGTACAGAGGAAACTTTCTTT. This chain connects TRBV15 to TRBJ1-1, with D unclear. CDR1 is LNHNV and CDR2 is YYDKDF in the germline V gene (reference sequence). Trimming stripped 1 base from V and 12 bases from J, with 12 bases between. The CDR3 is 12 amino acids.

The chain combines TRBV15 with TRBJ2-1; the D is unclear. This CDR3 has 15 amino acids. The germline gives CDR1 LNHNV, CDR2 YYDKDF (reference sequence). V lost 3 bases and J 4 bases, leaving 13 bases between the germline ends. CDR3 nucleotides: TGTGCCACCAGCAGGGAAGGACGACTTTACAATGAGCAGTTCTTC. Translation: CATSREGRLYNEQFF.

The chain couples TRBV10-3 to TRBJ1-1; a weak D match, TRBD1 (5 bases). Trimming removed 4 bases from V and 5 bases from J, with 14 bases in between. Germline CDR1 and CDR2: ENHRY and SYGVKD. The CDR3 runs to 14 residues. The CDR3 DNA follows: TGTGCCATCAGTGCCCTGAAGGGGAAGACTGAAGCTTTCTTT. Protein sequence: CAISALKGKTEAFF.

The table lists this clonotype with many counts. The chain employs TRBV7-2 and TRBJ2-7; 7 positions match TRBD2. V was pared by 3 bases and J by 5 bases, with 7 bases of the junction left unmatched. Germline-derived CDR1 and CDR2 are SGHTA and FQGNSA. The CDR3 loop spans 14 amino acids. The CDR3 region has the DNA TGTGCCAGCAGCTTGGGGAGGGGAGGCCACGAGCAGTACTTC. Translating it yields CASSLGRGGHEQYF. The complete variable domain, with remaining parts taken from reference TRBV7-2 and TRBJ2-7, reads GAGVSQSPSNKVTEKGKDVELRCDPISGHTALYWYRQSLGQGLEFLIYFQGNSAPDKSGLPSDRFSAERTGGSVSTLTIQRTQQEDSAVYLCASSLGRGGHEQYFGPGTRLTVT.

This clonotype was counted ten times or more. This chain joins TRBV24-1 and TRBJ2-1, with 7 bases aligning to TRBD2. In germline, CDR1 is KGHDR, CDR2 SFDVKD. CDR3 length: 14 amino acids. J was trimmed by 6 bases and V by 7 bases; bases with no gene match: 8. CDR3 DNA sequence: TGTGCCACCAGGAGCGGGGCTGCAGGCAATGAGCAGTTCTTC. Its translation is CATRSGAAGNEQFF.

This clonotype appeared a single time. V gene TRBV6-1 combines with J gene TRBJ2-2; no definite D call. Germline values: CDR1 MNHNS, CDR2 SASEGT. The CDR3 has 13 residues. The V and J ends lost 6 bases and 2 bases respectively, with 7 bases between them. CDR3 DNA: TGTGCCAGCAGGGACGGTAACACCGGGGAGCTGTTTTTT. Protein sequence: CASRDGNTGELFF.

Many counts were recorded for this clonotype. CDR3 bases: TGTGCCAGCAGCTTGAAAGCGGGAGGACCCTACAATGAGCAGTTCTTC. Translating gives CASSLKAGGPYNEQFF. The chain employs TRBV5-4 and TRBJ2-1; the match to TRBD2 covers 9 bases. In germline, CDR1 is SGHNT, CDR2 YYREEE (reference sequence). The CDR3 runs to 16 residues. With V trimmed by 1 base and J by 2 bases, 4 bases remained unmatched.

The CDR3 DNA reads TGTGCCAGCAGGGGTTTGCCAGATACGCAGTATTTT. Amino acid sequence: CASRGLPDTQYF. V gene TRBV7-2 combines with J gene TRBJ2-3; the D is unclear. The CDR3 length is 12 residues. Germline lookup yields CDR1 SGHTA and CDR2 FQGNSA. V dropped 6 bases and J dropped 4 bases, with 8 bases sitting between them.

In regard to this clonotype: A single base separates this from a much larger clone, so it may be a read error. The chain recombines TRBV4-2 with TRBJ2-7, with D perhaps TRBD2 (5 bases). The V gene lost 5 bases and the J gene lost 2 bases, with 10 bases spanning the gap. In germline, CDR1 is LGHNA, CDR2 YNFKEQ. The CDR3 loop spans 13 amino acids. CDR3 region: CASSAEGAYEQYF. The CDR3 nucleotides are TGTGCCAGCAGCGCCGAGGGCGCCTACGAGCAGTACTTC.

In its sample, this clonotype was seen many times. The chain employs TRBV5-1 and TRBJ1-3; D gene uncertain. The germline V gene encodes CDR1 SGHRS and CDR2 YFSETQ. The CDR3 runs to 15 residues. V lost 4 bases and J 0 bases, leaving 11 bases between the germline ends. CDR3 amino acids: CASSRDGTSGNTIYF. Written as DNA, the CDR3 is TGCGCCAGCAGCCGCGACGGAACCTCTGGAAACACCATATATTTT.

With regard to this clonotype: Sequence at one end of the junction differs from germline and may be a read error. CDR3 nucleotide sequence: TGTGTCAGCAGGGCGGACGGCTCTGGAAACACCATATATTTT. The encoded protein is CVSRADGSGNTIYF. The chain links TRBV2 to TRBJ1-3; TRBD1 might be the D (5 bases). This CDR3 spans 14 amino acids. Germline lookup yields CDR1 SNHLY and CDR2 FYNNEI.

At least ten counts were recorded for this clonotype. This chain links TRBV7-2 with TRBJ2-1, with D unclear. Germline CDR1 and CDR2: SGHTA and FQGNSA. This CDR3 has 13 residues. The CDR3 here is CATGLGSYNEQFF. In DNA, the CDR3 is TGTGCTACGGGTCTTGGTTCCTACAATGAGCAGTTCTTC.

This clonotype has a count of ten or more. This chain's CDR3 is CASSRLGLAGASYEQYF. CDR3 DNA: TGTGCCAGCAGCCGCCTGGGACTAGCGGGAGCCTCCTACGAGCAGTACTTC. The chain uses TRBV5-4 and TRBJ2-7; TRBD2 aligns across 14 bases. This CDR3 has 17 residues. In germline, CDR1 is SGHNT, CDR2 YYREEE (reference sequence). With 4 bases clipped from V and 0 bases from J, the junction kept 6 bases outside the gene matches.

This clonotype was recorded many times. J is TRBJ2-1 and V is TRBV6-2 or TRBV6-3, with 14 bases aligning to TRBD2. Germline V gene data show CDR1 as MNHEY and CDR2 as SVGEGT. The CDR3 length is 16 residues. V dropped 6 bases and J dropped 7; count of bases not matched to a gene: 8. The CDR3 loop is CASREGTSGRGNEQFF. In DNA form, the CDR3 reads TGTGCCAGCAGGGAAGGGACTAGCGGGAGAGGAAATGAGCAGTTCTTC.

The rearrangement links TRBV3-1 to TRBJ1-1, with 9 bases matching TRBD1. J lost 7 bases, V lost 0 bases, and 3 bases had no gene match. Looked up from germline, CDR1 is LGHDT and CDR2 is YNNKEL (reference sequence). This CDR3 spans 14 amino acids. The CDR3 bases are TGTGCCAGCAGCCAAGAGGACAGGGGAAGTGAAGCTTTCTTT. It translates to CASSQEDRGSEAFF. The entire variable domain, with the rest obtained from reference TRBV3-1 and TRBJ1-1, is as follows: DTAVSQTPKYLVTQMGNDKSIKCEQNLGHDTMYWYKQDSKKFLKIMFSYNNKELIINETVPNRFSPKSPDKAHLNLHINSLELGDSAVYFCASSQEDRGSEAFFGQGTRLTVV.

A word on this clonotype: One base away lies a much larger clone, so this may be a sequencing read error. The chain joins TRBV7-9 to TRBJ2-1; D unclear. This CDR3 has 14 amino acids. From germline, CDR1 is SEHNR and CDR2 FQNEAQ (reference sequence). Trimming removed 4 bases from V and 14 bases from J, with 21 bases in between. CDR3 in amino acids: CASSSLAARISEFF. The CDR3 coding sequence is TGTGCCAGCAGCTCCCTGGCAGCGAGAATTTCGGAGTTCTTC.

This clonotype was recorded at least ten times. This CDR3 reads CASSLAIRSYNEQFF. The CDR3 coding sequence is TGTGCCAGCAGCTTAGCAATCCGTTCCTACAATGAGCAGTTCTTC. This rearrangement joins TRBV7-2 to TRBJ2-1; D gene uncertain. The length of the CDR3 is 15 residues. Per germline, CDR1 SGHTA and CDR2 FQGNSA. V lost 0 bases and J lost 1, with 7 bases in between.

The chain carries TRBV5-1 and TRBJ2-5, with TRBD1 matching 8 bases. CDR1 and CDR2 (germline): SGHRS, YFSETQ. CDR3 length: 14 amino acids. V gave up 4 bases and J gave up 2 bases; unmatched junction bases: 4. The CDR3 region is CASSQGAAQETQYF. The CDR3 DNA sequence: TGCGCCAGCAGCCAGGGGGCCGCACAAGAGACCCAGTACTTC.